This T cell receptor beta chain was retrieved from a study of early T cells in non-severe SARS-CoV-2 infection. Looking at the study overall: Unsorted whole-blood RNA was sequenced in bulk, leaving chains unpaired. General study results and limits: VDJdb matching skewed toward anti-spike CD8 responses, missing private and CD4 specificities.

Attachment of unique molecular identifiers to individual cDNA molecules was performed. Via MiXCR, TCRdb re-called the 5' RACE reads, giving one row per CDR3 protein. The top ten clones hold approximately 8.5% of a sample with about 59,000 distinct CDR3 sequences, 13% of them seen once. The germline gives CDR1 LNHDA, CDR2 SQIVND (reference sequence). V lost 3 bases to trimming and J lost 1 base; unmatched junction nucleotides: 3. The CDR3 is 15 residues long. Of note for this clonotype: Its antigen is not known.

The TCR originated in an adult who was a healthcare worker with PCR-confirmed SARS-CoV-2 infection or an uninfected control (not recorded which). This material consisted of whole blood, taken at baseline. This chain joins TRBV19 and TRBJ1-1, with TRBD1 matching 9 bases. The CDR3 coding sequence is TGTGCCAGTAGTATCACGGGACAGGGGAACACTGAAGCTTTCTTT. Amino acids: CASSITGQGNTEAFF.